The 27 T cell receptor beta chains below all came from one sample that was sequenced in a study of blood T cells in healthy people across ages. For the second PCR, which ran for roughly 6 to 12 cycles, a sample-barcoded 5' primer and a J-beta primer mix were used. MiXCR, run by TCRdb on the 5' RACE reads, gives a single entry per CDR3 protein. Of about 800,000 distinct CDR3 sequences listed, around 25% are singletons. These records were also assigned to another study, of T cells of mothers and their children.

Sequences were obtained from blood. These receptors came from a boy between 10 and 17 years old in good health.

The sample holds one count of this clonotype. This rearrangement joins TRBV4-1 to TRBJ2-5; D is uncertain. This CDR3 spans 13 amino acids. Germline V gene data show CDR1 as MGHRA and CDR2 as YSYEKL. The V and J ends lost 4 bases and 4 bases respectively, with 10 bases between them. The CDR3 coding sequence is TGCGCCAGCAGCCGAAAAATCGGAGAGACCCAGTACTTC. It translates to CASSRKIGETQYF.

At least ten counts were recorded for this clonotype. This chain connects TRBV7-6 to TRBJ2-2; 9 nucleotides align to TRBD1. CDR3 length equals 16 residues. Germline V gives CDR1 SGHVS, CDR2 FNYEAQ. The V and J ends lost 5 bases and 6 bases, in that order; junction bases with no gene match: 10. CDR3 coding DNA: TGTGCCAGCAGCCCACCGGGACAGGGAAATCCCGGGGAGCTGTTTTTT. It encodes CASSPPGQGNPGELFF. The full variable domain, with the rest looked up from reference TRBV7-6 and TRBJ2-2, is GAGVSQSPRYKVTKRGQDVALRCDPISGHVSLYWYRQALGQGPEFLTYFNYEAQQDKSGLPNDRFSAERPEGSISTLTIQRTEQRDSAMYRCASSPPGQGNPGELFFGEGSRLTVL.

This chain connects TRBV28 to TRBJ2-5; D gene ambiguous. Germline lookup yields CDR1 MDHEN and CDR2 SYDVKM. Trimming took 1 base from V and 0 from J, leaving 6 bases between them. This CDR3 contains 14 residues. CDR3 amino acids: CASSLFLDQETQYF. CDR3 sequence (DNA): TGTGCCAGCAGTTTATTCCTGGACCAAGAGACCCAGTACTTC.

V is TRBV25-1 and J is TRBJ2-7, with D perhaps matching TRBD1 or TRBD2 (5 bases each). Germline V gene lookup returns CDR1 MGHDK and CDR2 SYGVNS. V lost 6 bases and J 5 bases, leaving 11 bases between the germline ends. This CDR3 is built from 12 residues. The CDR3 is CASRGESHEQYF. The CDR3 DNA reads TGTGCCAGCAGGGGGGAGTCCCACGAGCAGTACTTC.

This clonotype showed up many times. The chain is built from TRBV6-5 and TRBJ1-6; D gene unclear. Per the germline V gene, CDR1 is MNHEY and CDR2 is SVGAGI. V was trimmed by 2 bases and J by 8 bases, leaving 7 bases between them. The length of the CDR3 is 13 residues. The CDR3 protein is CASSYGRDSPLHF. Written as DNA, the CDR3 is TGTGCCAGCAGTTACGGCCGGGATTCACCCCTCCACTTT.

The sample holds a few counts of this clonotype. The chain joins TRBV7-2 to TRBJ1-4, with TRBD1 matching 10 bases. This CDR3 is 17 amino acids long. V trimming: 5 bases; J trimming: 8 bases; junction bases outside the gene matches: 14. In germline, CDR1 is SGHTA, CDR2 FQGNSA. The CDR3 DNA follows: TGTGCCAGCAGCCTCTATAGAGCCGGGACAGGGGAGGAAAAACTGTTTTTT. Residues: CASSLYRAGTGEEKLFF. Full variable domain (missing parts from reference TRBV7-2 and TRBJ1-4): GAGVSQSPSNKVTEKGKDVELRCDPISGHTALYWYRQSLGQGLEFLIYFQGNSAPDKSGLPSDRFSAERTGGSVSTLTIQRTQQEDSAVYLCASSLYRAGTGEEKLFFGSGTQLSVL.

CDR3 sequence (DNA): TGCAGCGTTGAAGGGGCCGCCGGGAAAGAATGGGAGACCCAGTACTTC. It yields the protein CSVEGAAGKEWETQYF. This chain links TRBV29-1 with TRBJ2-5, with D tentatively TRBD2 (5 bases). Germline loops: CDR1 SQVTM, CDR2 ANQGSEA. V lost 1 base to trimming and J lost 5 bases, with 20 bases between them. The CDR3 runs to 16 residues.

The chain employs TRBV27 and TRBJ2-7, with TRBD1 matching over 8 bases. With 7 bases clipped from V and 1 base from J, the junction kept 3 bases outside the gene matches. The CDR3 extends over 13 amino acids. Germline values: CDR1 MNHEY, CDR2 SMNVEV (reference sequence). The CDR3 nucleotides are TGTGCCAGCACTACAGGGGGTTCCTACGAGCAGTACTTC. Amino acids: CASTTGGSYEQYF.

Remarks on this clonotype: One junction end does not reproduce the germline sequence, and a read error may be involved. The V call is TRBV7-6, the J call TRBJ2-1; 9 nucleotides align to TRBD1. Germline CDR1 reads SGHVS; CDR2 reads FNYEAQ. The CDR3 length is 18 residues. CDR3 DNA sequence: TGTGTCAGCAGCCCCGGACAGGGGCGCCCTGGCTCCTACAATGAGCAGTTCTTC. It is translated as CVSSPGQGRPGSYNEQFF.

The chain couples TRBV12-3 or TRBV12-4 to TRBJ2-2; D not resolved. Trimming left V 0 bases short and J 3 bases short, with 14 bases between. The CDR3 contains 17 residues. As DNA, the CDR3 is TGTGCCAGCAGTTTAGCGCGCAAGGGTTTGGACACCGGGGAGCTGTTTTTT. Amino acids: CASSLARKGLDTGELFF.

This clonotype was seen more than once but under ten times. This chain connects TRBV5-4 to TRBJ1-1; no definite D call. V lost 3 bases and J lost 1, with 7 bases in between. Germline V gene lookup returns CDR1 SGHNT and CDR2 YYREEE (reference sequence). CDR3 size: 13 residues. CDR3 in amino acids: CASSSQRNTEAFF. CDR3 DNA: TGTGCCAGCAGCTCTCAACGGAACACTGAAGCTTTCTTT. The full variable domain, completed using reference TRBV5-4 and TRBJ1-1, is ETGVTQSPTHLIKTRGQQVTLRCSSQSGHNTVSWYQQALGQGPQFIFQYYREEENGRGNFPPRFSGLQFPNYSSELNVNALELDDSALYLCASSSQRNTEAFFGQGTRLTVV.

The chain uses TRBV6-2 or TRBV6-3 and TRBJ1-5; the D gene is possibly TRBD1 (5 bases). Trimming pared 2 bases from V and 7 bases from J, leaving 12 bases between. CDR1 and CDR2 (germline): MNHEY, SVGEGT. The CDR3 totals 14 residues. The CDR3 coding sequence is TGTGCCAGCAGTTACGAGGGGCGCGGGCAGCCCCAGCATTTT. This codes for CASSYEGRGQPQHF.

The gene calls are TRBV11-2 and TRBJ2-2, with 10 bases that match TRBD1. V shed 4 bases, J shed 3 bases, and the junction held 11 bases outside the gene matches. Germline values: CDR1 SGHAT, CDR2 FQNNGV. The CDR3 has 18 amino acids. Here the CDR3 reads CASSSPVVGTGDTGELFF. CDR3 DNA sequence: TGTGCCAGCAGCTCCCCAGTTGTAGGGACAGGGGACACCGGGGAGCTGTTTTTT.

In this sample, this clonotype turned up once. The J gene is TRBJ1-4, the V gene TRBV5-5; D gene uncertain. Germline loops: CDR1 SGHKS, CDR2 YYEKEE (reference sequence). CDR3 length equals 14 residues. V lost 1 base and J lost 4, with 8 bases in between. The CDR3: CASSLSQLNEKLFF. CDR3 bases: TGTGCCAGCAGCTTGAGCCAGCTTAATGAAAAACTGTTTTTT.

This chain uses TRBV29-1 with TRBJ1-2, with D maybe TRBD1 (5 bases). CDR3 length: 14 amino acids. The V end lost 6 bases, the J end lost 7 bases, and 21 bases lay between the germline ends. Germline CDR1 and CDR2: SQVTM and ANQGSEA. In DNA form, the CDR3 reads TGCAGCGTCGCGGGACGTTTAGGGCCTAGTGGCTACACCTTC. Residues: CSVAGRLGPSGYTF.

The rearrangement links TRBV29-1 to TRBJ1-2, with 10 bases fitting TRBD1. CDR3 length: 14 residues. With V trimmed by 7 bases and J by 2 bases, 7 bases remained unmatched. Germline CDR1 is SQVTM and CDR2 is ANQGSEA. CDR3: CSGRSGQGNYGYTF. CDR3 coding DNA: TGCAGCGGGAGGTCGGGACAGGGGAACTATGGCTACACCTTC.

As for this clonotype: One end of the junction fails to match germline, which may point to a read error. V is TRBV5-1 and J is TRBJ1-5, with D possibly being TRBD1 (6 bases). CDR1 and CDR2 from the germline V gene are SGHRS and YFSETQ. The CDR3 runs to 14 residues. The CDR3 nucleotides read TGCGCCAGCAGCCCAGGGACACCACCAGAGCCCCAGCGTTTT. Translated, it gives CASSPGTPPEPQRF.

The rearrangement uses TRBV5-1 and TRBJ2-7, with unresolved D. The CDR3 spans 15 residues. Germline CDR1 reads SGHRS; CDR2 reads YFSETQ. V was cut by 0 bases and J by 2 bases, with 12 bases left in between. The chain's CDR3 is CASSLVPTEAYEQYF. DNA for the CDR3: TGCGCCAGCAGCTTGGTCCCCACGGAAGCCTACGAGCAGTACTTC.

This chain links TRBV27 with TRBJ2-5; 8 positions match TRBD1. The J call may be incorrect, as the DNA end agrees better with TRBJ2-1. This CDR3 has 14 residues. Germline CDR1 is MNHEY and CDR2 is SMNVEV (reference sequence). The CDR3 spells CASSLQGAGNEQFF. CDR3 in DNA: TGTGCCAGCAGTTTACAGGGGGCGGGGAATGAGCAGTTCTTC.

The genes are TRBV12-3 or TRBV12-4 and TRBJ2-6; possibly TRBD1 or TRBD2 for D (5 bases each). Trimming shortened V by 7 bases and J by 4 bases, and 11 bases separated the two germline ends. The CDR3 is 14 amino acids. The CDR3 DNA reads as TGTGCCAGCACCCGGGACCTGGGGGCCAACGTCCTGACTTTC. Translating it yields CASTRDLGANVLTF.

The chain is built from TRBV7-2 and TRBJ1-6, with D unclear. V lost 5 bases to trimming and J lost 4 bases, with 9 bases between them. The V gene's germline CDR1 is SGHTA and CDR2 FQGNSA. CDR3 length: 14 amino acids. The CDR3 protein is CASSPESYNSPLHF. DNA for the CDR3: TGTGCCAGCAGCCCAGAGTCTTATAATTCACCCCTCCACTTT.

This sequence joins TRBV19 and TRBJ1-2; D is unclear. The CDR3 contains 12 residues. Trimming took 4 bases from V and 4 from J, leaving 7 bases between them. Per germline, CDR1 LNHDA and CDR2 SQIVND (reference sequence). As DNA, the CDR3 is TGTGCCAGTAGTAAGGACGGCTATGGCTACACCTTC. Translated: CASSKDGYGYTF.

On this clonotype itself: A read error may produce the germline difference seen at one junction end. The chain carries TRBV7-6 and TRBJ2-7; 7 bases match TRBD2. CDR3 length equals 16 residues. CDR1 and CDR2 (germline): SGHVS, FNYEAQ. The CDR3 protein is CACSLALGEGLNEQYF. The CDR3, as DNA: TGTGCCTGCAGCTTAGCGTTGGGGGAGGGCCTTAACGAGCAGTACTTC. The whole variable domain, filled in from reference TRBV7-6 and TRBJ2-7, reads GAGVSQSPRYKVTKRGQDVALRCDPISGHVSLYWYRQALGQGPEFLTYFNYEAQQDKSGLPNDRFSAERPEGSISTLTIQRTEQRDSAMYRCACSLALGEGLNEQYFGPGTRLTVT.

This clonotype was seen a handful of times. Here the CDR3 omits its conserved ending phenylalanine or tryptophan, so a read error is the likely source. The chain combines TRBV27 with TRBJ1-2, with a possible D match to TRBD1 (6 bases). Germline V gene lookup returns CDR1 MNHEY and CDR2 SMNVEV (reference sequence). The V end lost 2 bases, the J end lost 4 bases, and 8 bases lay between the germline ends. The CDR3 extends over 13 amino acids. The CDR3 DNA sequence: TGTGCCAGCAGTTTACAGGGGACCTATGGCTACACCCTC. The encoded protein is CASSLQGTYGYTL.

The rearrangement joins TRBV4-3 to TRBJ1-5; D is ambiguous. The V gene's germline CDR1 is LGHNA and CDR2 YSLEER. The CDR3 runs 13 residues. Trimming pared 3 bases from V and 4 bases from J, leaving 7 bases between. This chain's CDR3 is CASSQGWNQPQHF. In DNA form, the CDR3 reads TGCGCCAGCAGCCAGGGGTGGAATCAGCCCCAGCATTTT.

This clonotype was observed at least ten times. The chain couples TRBV7-9 to TRBJ1-4, with D unclear. V lost 5 bases and J lost 0, with 13 bases in between. Germline V lookup: CDR1 SEHNR, CDR2 FQNEAQ (reference sequence). The CDR3 is 16 amino acids. DNA of the CDR3: TGTGCCAGCAGCAATCTCGAGGGTGCAACTAATGAAAAACTGTTTTTT. Translated: CASSNLEGATNEKLFF.

CDR3 sequence (DNA): TGCAGCGTTTGGCAGGGTGATGGCTACACCTTC. Encoded protein: CSVWQGDGYTF. J is TRBJ1-2 and V is TRBV29-1, with D perhaps TRBD1 (5 bases). Trimming left V 5 bases short and J 6 bases short, with 10 bases between. This CDR3 is 11 amino acids long. The V gene's germline CDR1 is SQVTM and CDR2 ANQGSEA.